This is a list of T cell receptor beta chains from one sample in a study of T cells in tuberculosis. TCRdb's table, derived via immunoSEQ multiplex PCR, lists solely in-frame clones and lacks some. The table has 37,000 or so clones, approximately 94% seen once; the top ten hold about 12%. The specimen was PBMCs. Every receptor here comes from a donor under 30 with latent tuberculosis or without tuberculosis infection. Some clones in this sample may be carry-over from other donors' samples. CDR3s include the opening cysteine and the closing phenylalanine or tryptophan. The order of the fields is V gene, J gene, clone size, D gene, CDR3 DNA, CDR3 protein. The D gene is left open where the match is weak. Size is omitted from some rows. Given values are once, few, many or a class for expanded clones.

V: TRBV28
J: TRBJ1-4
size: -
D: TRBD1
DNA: TGTGCCGGCGCAGACAGGGGGAATAATGAAAAACTGTTTTTT
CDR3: CAGADRGNNEKLFF

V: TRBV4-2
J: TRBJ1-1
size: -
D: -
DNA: TGTGCCAGCAGCCAAGATCATCGGGGGAACACTGAAGCTTTCTTT
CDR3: CASSQDHRGNTEAFF

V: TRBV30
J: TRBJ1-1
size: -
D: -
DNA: TGTGCCTGGAACGCGCCTCTAAACACTGAAGCTTTCTTT
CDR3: CAWNAPLNTEAFF

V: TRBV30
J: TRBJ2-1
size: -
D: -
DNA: TGTGCCTGGGGGGGCAAGCGGGGATACAATGAGCAGTTCTTC
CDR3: CAWGGKRGYNEQFF

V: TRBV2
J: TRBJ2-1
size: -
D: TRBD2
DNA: TGTGCCAGCAGCTCTACCCCTCCTAGCGGGGGGGCCGGTGAGCAGTTCTTC
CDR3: CASSSTPPSGGAGEQFF

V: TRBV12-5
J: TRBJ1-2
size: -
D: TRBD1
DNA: TGTGCTAGTGGTTTGGTGGTAATACAGGGGGCGACCGGCTACACCTTC
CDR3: CASGLVVIQGATGYTF

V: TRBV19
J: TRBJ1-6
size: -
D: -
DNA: TGTGCCAGTAGTATAAGGGGGAGCGGAAGAGCCTATAATTCACCCCTCCACTTT
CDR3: CASSIRGSGRAYNSPLHF

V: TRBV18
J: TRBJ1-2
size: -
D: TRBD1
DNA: TGTGCCAGCTCACCACCGGGACAGGGGGCCTTTGGCTACACCTTC
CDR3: CASSPPGQGAFGYTF

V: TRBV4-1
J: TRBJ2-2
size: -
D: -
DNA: TGCGCCAGCAAGGCAGGGCCCGGGGAGCTGTTTTTT
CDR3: CASKAGPGELFF

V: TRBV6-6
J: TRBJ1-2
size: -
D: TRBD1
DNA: TGTGCCAGCACCGGGACAGGGAATAGAGGCTACACCTTC
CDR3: CASTGTGNRGYTF

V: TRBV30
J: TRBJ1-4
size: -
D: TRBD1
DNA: TGTGCCTGGCGACCAAATGGACAGGGAATTAGAGAAAAACTGTTTTTT
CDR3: CAWRPNGQGIREKLFF

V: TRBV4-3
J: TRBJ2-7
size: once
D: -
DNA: TGCGCCAGCAGCCAATGGACAGAGAGCTCCTACGAGCAGTACTTC
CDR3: CASSQWTESSYEQYF

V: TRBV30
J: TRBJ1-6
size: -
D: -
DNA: TGTGCCTGGAGTGGACAGTTCTATAATTCACCCCTCCACTTT
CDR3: CAWSGQFYNSPLHF

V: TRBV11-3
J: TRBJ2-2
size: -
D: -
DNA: TGTGCCAGCAGCTTAGACAGGGGTAACACCGGGGAGCTGTTTTTT
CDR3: CASSLDRGNTGELFF

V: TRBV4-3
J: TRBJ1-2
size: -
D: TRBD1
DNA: TGCGCCAGCAGCCAGGGTCAGGGGGCGCAGGGCTACACCTTC
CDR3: CASSQGQGAQGYTF

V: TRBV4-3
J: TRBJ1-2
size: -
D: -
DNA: TGCGCCAGCAGCCAAGATTCAAACAGGGCTGACTATGGCTACACCTTC
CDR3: CASSQDSNRADYGYTF

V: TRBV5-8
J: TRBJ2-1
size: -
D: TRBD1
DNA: TGTGCCAGCAGCTTGGGCCGGGACAGCACTACGGATGAGCAGTTCTTC
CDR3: CASSLGRDSTTDEQFF

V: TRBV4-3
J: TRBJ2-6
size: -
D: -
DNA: TGCGCCAGCAGCCAAGACCCCTTTGGAGGGGGCGCGATATCTGGGGCCAACGTCCTGACTTTC
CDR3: CASSQDPFGGGAISGANVLTF

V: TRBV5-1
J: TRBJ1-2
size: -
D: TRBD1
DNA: TGCGCCAGCAGCTCCTGGACAGGACGGAACTATGGCTACACCTTC
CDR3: CASSSWTGRNYGYTF

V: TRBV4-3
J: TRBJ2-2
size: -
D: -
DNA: TGCGCCAGCAGCCAAGAAGGGGGACAGAACACCGGGGAGCTGTTTTTT
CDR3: CASSQEGGQNTGELFF

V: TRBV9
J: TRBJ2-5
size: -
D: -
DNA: TGTGCCAGCGGGCCCCAGAAGGGGCACCAAGAGACCCAGTACTTC
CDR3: CASGPQKGHQETQYF

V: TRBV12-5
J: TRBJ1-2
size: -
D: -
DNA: TGTGCTAGTGGTTTTGTCACGGTTCAGTCTCCCAGGGGCTACACCTTC
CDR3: CASGFVTVQSPRGYTF

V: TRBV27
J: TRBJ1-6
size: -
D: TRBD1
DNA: TGTGCCAGCAGTCAACCGGGACAGTCTTCACCCCTCCACTTT
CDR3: CASSQPGQSSPLHF

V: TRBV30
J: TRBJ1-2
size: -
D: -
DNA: TGTGCCTGGAGTGAGGTGTTTCCAAAAGGGGCTGACTATGGCTACACCTTC
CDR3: CAWSEVFPKGADYGYTF

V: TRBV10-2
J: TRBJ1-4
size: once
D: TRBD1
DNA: TGCGCCAGCAGTGCTAGACAGGGGGCAGGTGAAAAACTGTTTTTT
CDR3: CASSARQGAGEKLFF